The rows below give T cell receptor beta chains drawn from one sample of a study of cytomegalovirus exposure and HLA in healthy donors. TCRdb's table, derived via immunoSEQ multiplex PCR, lists solely in-frame clones and lacks some. The table shows about 150,000 clones, with over 70% occurring only once. Sequencing was done on a sample of PBMCs. Receptor source: a man in his thirties or forties in good health and CMV-seropositive. The CDR3 runs from the conserved cysteine through the conserved F or W. The D gene is left open where the match is weak. Some rows have no size entry. The others give once, few or many, or a class for an expanded clone.

abundance: -
j_gene: TRBJ2-1
d_gene: TRBD2
v_gene: TRBV27
CDR3aa: CASSPTSVGLAGSANEQFF
CDR3nt: TGTGCCAGCAGTCCTACGTCGGTGGGACTAGCGGGGTCGGCGAATGAGCAGTTCTTC

abundance: -
j_gene: TRBJ2-1
d_gene: TRBD2
v_gene: TRBV14
CDR3aa: CASSQLGGRAYNEQFF
CDR3nt: TGTGCCAGCAGCCAACTCGGCGGGAGGGCCTACAATGAGCAGTTCTTC

abundance: -
j_gene: TRBJ2-7
d_gene: TRBD2
v_gene: TRBV19
CDR3aa: CASRKGLAGDEQYF
CDR3nt: TGTGCCAGTAGGAAGGGACTAGCGGGAGATGAGCAGTACTTC

abundance: -
j_gene: TRBJ2-7
d_gene: TRBD1
v_gene: TRBV5-1
CDR3aa: CASSSGQAWEQYF
CDR3nt: TGCGCCAGCAGCTCGGGACAGGCGTGGGAGCAGTACTTC

abundance: -
j_gene: TRBJ2-3
d_gene: TRBD2
v_gene: TRBV6-5
CDR3aa: CASSQAGGTDTQYF
CDR3nt: TGTGCCAGCAGTCAAGCGGGAGGTACAGATACGCAGTATTTT

abundance: -
j_gene: TRBJ2-7
d_gene: -
v_gene: TRBV9
CDR3aa: CASSVGPADSYEQYF
CDR3nt: TGTGCCAGCAGCGTAGGGCCAGCGGATTCCTACGAGCAGTACTTC

abundance: -
j_gene: TRBJ2-3
d_gene: -
v_gene: TRBV29-1
CDR3aa: CSVVEGAGDTQYF
CDR3nt: TGCAGCGTTGTGGAGGGAGCCGGAGATACGCAGTATTTT

abundance: once
j_gene: TRBJ2-2
d_gene: TRBD1
v_gene: TRBV6-5
CDR3aa: CASSYRTGENTGELFF
CDR3nt: TGTGCCAGCAGTTACCGGACAGGGGAGAACACCGGGGAGCTGTTTTTT

abundance: -
j_gene: TRBJ2-1
d_gene: TRBD2
v_gene: TRBV19
CDR3aa: CASSSGRAQGNEQFF
CDR3nt: TGTGCCAGTAGTAGCGGGAGGGCCCAAGGCAATGAGCAGTTCTTC

abundance: -
j_gene: TRBJ1-2
d_gene: -
v_gene: TRBV9
CDR3aa: CASSAPSGIPNYGYTF
CDR3nt: TGTGCCAGCAGCGCTCCCTCAGGGATTCCTAACTATGGCTACACCTTC

abundance: once
j_gene: TRBJ2-7
d_gene: TRBD2
v_gene: TRBV28
CDR3aa: CASSRGGSSYEQYF
CDR3nt: TGTGCCAGCAGTCGCGGGGGAAGCTCCTACGAGCAGTACTTC

abundance: -
j_gene: TRBJ2-1
d_gene: TRBD1
v_gene: TRBV9
CDR3aa: CASSVSGTDNEQFF
CDR3nt: TGTGCCAGCAGCGTCTCTGGGACAGATAATGAGCAGTTCTTC

abundance: -
j_gene: TRBJ1-5
d_gene: -
v_gene: TRBV7-9
CDR3aa: CASSLFRAPGQPQHF
CDR3nt: TGTGCCAGCAGCTTATTCAGGGCTCCCGGGCAGCCCCAGCATTTT

abundance: -
j_gene: TRBJ2-7
d_gene: -
v_gene: TRBV7-9
CDR3aa: CASSLARSGAYEQYF
CDR3nt: TGTGCCAGCAGCTTAGCGCGCTCGGGGGCCTACGAGCAGTACTTC

abundance: once
j_gene: TRBJ1-3
d_gene: -
v_gene: TRBV10-3
CDR3aa: CAISPEAGNTIYF
CDR3nt: TGTGCCATCAGTCCAGAGGCTGGAAACACCATATATTTT

abundance: once
j_gene: TRBJ2-1
d_gene: TRBD2
v_gene: TRBV2
CDR3aa: CASSEREKGEQFF
CDR3nt: TGTGCCAGCAGTGAGCGGGAGAAGGGGGAGCAGTTCTTC

abundance: -
j_gene: TRBJ2-3
d_gene: -
v_gene: TRBV28
CDR3aa: CASSLVRRTNTDTQYF
CDR3nt: TGTGCCAGCAGTTTAGTTCGGAGAACCAACACAGATACGCAGTATTTT

abundance: -
j_gene: TRBJ1-2
d_gene: -
v_gene: TRBV30
CDR3aa: CAWSPARGGYTF
CDR3nt: TGTGCCTGGAGTCCAGCCAGGGGTGGCTACACCTTC

abundance: -
j_gene: TRBJ1-2
d_gene: TRBD1
v_gene: TRBV30
CDR3aa: CAWSGGQPNYGYPF
CDR3nt: TGTGCCTGGAGCGGGGGACAGCCAAACTATGGCTACCCCTTC

abundance: -
j_gene: TRBJ1-4
d_gene: -
v_gene: TRBV19
CDR3aa: CASRRLNEKLFF
CDR3nt: TGTGCCTCAAGGCGGTTGAATGAAAAACTGTTTTTT

abundance: -
j_gene: TRBJ1-6
d_gene: -
v_gene: TRBV9
CDR3aa: CASSAGPSSYSPLHF
CDR3nt: TGTGCCAGCAGTGCGGGTCCTTCATCCTATTCACCCCTCCACTTT

abundance: -
j_gene: TRBJ1-3
d_gene: -
v_gene: TRBV4-2
CDR3aa: CASSQDQDTYSGNTIYF
CDR3nt: TGTGCCAGCAGCCAAGATCAGGATACCTACTCTGGAAACACCATATATTTT

abundance: -
j_gene: TRBJ2-7
d_gene: TRBD2
v_gene: TRBV15
CDR3aa: CATSRGTPWGTSGRRYEQYF
CDR3nt: TGTGCCACCAGCAGAGGTACACCGTGGGGTACTAGCGGGAGAAGGTACGAGCAGTACTTC

abundance: few
j_gene: TRBJ2-4
d_gene: TRBD1
v_gene: TRBV28
CDR3aa: CASTLGDRGTKNIQYF
CDR3nt: TGTGCCAGCACCCTAGGGGACAGGGGGACCAAAAACATTCAGTACTTC